The clone carrying this T cell receptor (beta chain) was seen repeatedly, ten times or more. The antigen remains undetermined. The entry originates in a study of Graves' ophthalmopathy and Graves' hyperthyroidism. For the study at large: Peripheral blood sampling preceded any treatment and occurred at initial diagnosis.

Germline V CDR1 and CDR2: SGHTA, FQGTGA. The CDR3 totals 14 residues. Deletions cut 2 bases from V and 2 bases from J, with 9 bases between. Study-wide findings and caveats: Ophthalmopathy was separated from stable hyperthyroidism by a 13-signature model with roughly 91% sensitivity and over 75% specificity.

The hyperthyroidism patients had a new diagnosis of under 2 months' duration and were aged 18 to 65. RNA served as the template for amplifying TCR beta CDR3 regions. After a first-round RT-PCR with HTBI primers, a second-round multiplex PCR was run. Using its own MiXCR run on the multiplex PCR reads, TCRdb lists one record per CDR3 protein. The data hold roughly 400,000 distinct CDR3 sequences, with approximately 15% observed a single time. The clonotype was recovered from a woman younger than 35 with stable Graves' hyperthyroidism. Sequencing used peripheral blood. The chain joins TRBV7-3 to TRBJ2-5; D remains ambiguous. CDR3 DNA sequence: TGTGCCAGCAGCTTACAAGGCGGACAAGAGACCCAGTACTTC. It encodes CASSLQGGQETQYF.